This T cell receptor (beta chain) was sequenced during a study of blood T cell repertoires in COVID-19. Background on the study: Both acute and convalescent COVID-19 samples were obtained from the United States, Italy and Spain.

This CDR3 has 11 amino acids. In germline, CDR1 is SGHKS, CDR2 YYEKEE (reference sequence). Trimming removed 4 bases from V and 8 bases from J, with 7 bases in between. As handled by the study authors: By means of reference gene primer amplification, nucleated cell counts were estimated. Sequenced by immunoSEQ multiplex PCR; TCRdb stores in-frame clones only, minus some. That table is the source of V, J and clone size, and D and trimming were worked out from the DNA. The sample contains approximately 21,000 clones, roughly 80% of which appear only once. This sequence joins TRBV5-5 and TRBJ2-1; unclear D gene. This receptor was taken from a human donor in a cohort sampled during active COVID-19. The sequenced material came from peripheral blood. CDR3 protein: CASSPSYEQFF. The CDR3, as DNA: TGTGCCAGCAGCCCTTCGTATGAGCAGTTCTTC.